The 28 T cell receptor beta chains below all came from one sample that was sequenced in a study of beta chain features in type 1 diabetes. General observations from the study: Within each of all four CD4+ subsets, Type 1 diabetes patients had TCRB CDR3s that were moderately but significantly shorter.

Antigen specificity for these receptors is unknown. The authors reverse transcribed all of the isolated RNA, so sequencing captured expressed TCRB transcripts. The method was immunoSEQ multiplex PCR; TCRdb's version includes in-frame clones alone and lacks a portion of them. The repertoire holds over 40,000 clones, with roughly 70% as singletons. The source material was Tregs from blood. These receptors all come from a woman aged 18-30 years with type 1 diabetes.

CDR3: CASSPGPGGETQYF. The CDR3 DNA reads TGTGCCAGCTCACCAGGGCCAGGCGGGGAGACCCAGTACTTC. The chain recombines TRBV18 with TRBJ2-5; D might be TRBD2 (5 bases). CDR3 length: 14 residues. V shed 2 bases and J shed 5 bases, with 12 bases lying between them. Germline lookup yields CDR1 KGHSH and CDR2 LQKENI.

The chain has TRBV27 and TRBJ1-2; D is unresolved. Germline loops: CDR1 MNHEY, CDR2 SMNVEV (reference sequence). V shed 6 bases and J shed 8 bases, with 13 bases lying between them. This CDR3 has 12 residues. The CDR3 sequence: CASRYWAGGYTF. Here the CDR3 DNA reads TGTGCCAGCAGATACTGGGCGGGGGGCTACACCTTC.

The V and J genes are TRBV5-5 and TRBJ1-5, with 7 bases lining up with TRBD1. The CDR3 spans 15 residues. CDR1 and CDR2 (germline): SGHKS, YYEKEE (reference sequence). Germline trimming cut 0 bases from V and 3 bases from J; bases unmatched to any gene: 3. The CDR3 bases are TGTGCCAGCAGCTTGGAGGGACAGTACAATCAGCCCCAGCATTTT. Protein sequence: CASSLEGQYNQPQHF.

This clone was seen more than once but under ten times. Here the CDR3 reads CASSPLFSGDRAQYF. As DNA, the CDR3 is TGTGCCAGCAGTCCCCTCTTTAGCGGGGATCGCGCGCAGTATTTT. The genes are TRBV27 and TRBJ2-3, with TRBD2 matching 8 bases. The CDR3 runs 15 residues. The J segment lost 10 bases and the V segment lost 5 bases, leaving 14 bases of the junction unmatched. Germline CDR1 reads MNHEY; CDR2 reads SMNVEV (reference sequence).

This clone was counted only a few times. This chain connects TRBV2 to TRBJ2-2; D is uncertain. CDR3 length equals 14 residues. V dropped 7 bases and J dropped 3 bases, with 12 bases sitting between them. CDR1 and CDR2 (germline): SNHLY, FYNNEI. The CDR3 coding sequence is TGTGCCAGCAAGGCGTACAGAGACACCGGGGAGCTGTTTTTT. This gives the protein CASKAYRDTGELFF.

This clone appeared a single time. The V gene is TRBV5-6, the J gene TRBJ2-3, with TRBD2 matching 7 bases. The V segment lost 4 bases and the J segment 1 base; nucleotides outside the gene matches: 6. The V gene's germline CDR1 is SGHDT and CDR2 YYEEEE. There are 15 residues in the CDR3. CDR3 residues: CASSGRAPRTDTQYF. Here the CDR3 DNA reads TGTGCCAGCAGCGGGAGGGCCCCTCGCACAGATACGCAGTATTTT.

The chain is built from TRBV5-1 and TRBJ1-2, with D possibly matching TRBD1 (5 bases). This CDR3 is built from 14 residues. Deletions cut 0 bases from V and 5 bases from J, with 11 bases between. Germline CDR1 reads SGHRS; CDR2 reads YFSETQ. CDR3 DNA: TGCGCCAGCAGCTTGGTTCCGGAGGGGTATGGCTACACCTTC. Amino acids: CASSLVPEGYGYTF.

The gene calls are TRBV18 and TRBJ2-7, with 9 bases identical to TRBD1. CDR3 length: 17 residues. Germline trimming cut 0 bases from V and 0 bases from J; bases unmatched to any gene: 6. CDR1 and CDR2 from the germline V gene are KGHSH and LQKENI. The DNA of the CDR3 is TGTGCCAGCTCACCACCAGGGACAGGGATTAGCTCCTACGAGCAGTACTTC. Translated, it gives CASSPPGTGISSYEQYF.

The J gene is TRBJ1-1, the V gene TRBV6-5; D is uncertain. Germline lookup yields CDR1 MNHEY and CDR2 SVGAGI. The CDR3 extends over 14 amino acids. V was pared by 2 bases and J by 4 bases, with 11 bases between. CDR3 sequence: CASSYLSGSTEAFF. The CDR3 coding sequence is TGTGCCAGCAGTTACCTGTCGGGAAGCACTGAAGCTTTCTTT.

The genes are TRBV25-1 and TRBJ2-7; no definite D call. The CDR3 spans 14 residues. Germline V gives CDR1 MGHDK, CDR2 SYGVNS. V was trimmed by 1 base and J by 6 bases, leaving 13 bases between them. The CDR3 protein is CASSESGRFAEQYF. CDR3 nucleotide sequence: TGTGCCAGCAGTGAATCAGGCAGGTTTGCCGAGCAGTACTTC.

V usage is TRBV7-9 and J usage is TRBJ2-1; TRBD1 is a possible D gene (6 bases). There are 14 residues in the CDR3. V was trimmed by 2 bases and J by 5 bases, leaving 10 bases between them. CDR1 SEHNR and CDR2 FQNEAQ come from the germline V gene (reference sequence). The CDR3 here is CASSLMAGDNEQFF. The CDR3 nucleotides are TGTGCCAGCAGCTTAATGGCAGGGGACAATGAGCAGTTCTTC.

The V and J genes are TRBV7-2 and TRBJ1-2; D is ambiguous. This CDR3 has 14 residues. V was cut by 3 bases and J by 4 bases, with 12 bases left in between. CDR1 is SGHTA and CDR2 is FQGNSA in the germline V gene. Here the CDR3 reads CASSFRRGTYGYTF. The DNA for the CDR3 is TGTGCCAGCAGCTTCCGTCGGGGTACCTATGGCTACACCTTC.

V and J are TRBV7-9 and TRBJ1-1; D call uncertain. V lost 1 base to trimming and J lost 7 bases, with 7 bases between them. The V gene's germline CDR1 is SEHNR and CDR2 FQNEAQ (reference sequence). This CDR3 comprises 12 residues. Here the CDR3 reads CASSLVSDEAFF. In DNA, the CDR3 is TGTGCCAGCAGCTTAGTGTCAGATGAAGCTTTCTTT.

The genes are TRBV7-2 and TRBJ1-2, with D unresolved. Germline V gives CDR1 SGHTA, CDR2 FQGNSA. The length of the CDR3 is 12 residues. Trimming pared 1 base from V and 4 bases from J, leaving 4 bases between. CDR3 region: CASSLDSYGYTF. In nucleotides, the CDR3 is TGTGCCAGCAGCTTAGACAGCTATGGCTACACCTTC.

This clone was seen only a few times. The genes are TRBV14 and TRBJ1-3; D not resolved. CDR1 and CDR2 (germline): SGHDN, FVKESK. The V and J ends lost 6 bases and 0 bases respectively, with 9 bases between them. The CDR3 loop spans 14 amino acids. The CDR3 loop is CASRPPGSGNTIYF. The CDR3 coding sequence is TGTGCCAGCAGACCACCGGGCTCTGGAAACACCATATATTTT.

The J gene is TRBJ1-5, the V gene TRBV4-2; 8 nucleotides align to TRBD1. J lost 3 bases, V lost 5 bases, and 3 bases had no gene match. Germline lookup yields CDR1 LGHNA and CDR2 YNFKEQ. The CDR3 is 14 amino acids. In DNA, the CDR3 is TGTGCCAGCAGCTTGACAGGGGTCAATCAGCCCCAGCATTTT. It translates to CASSLTGVNQPQHF.

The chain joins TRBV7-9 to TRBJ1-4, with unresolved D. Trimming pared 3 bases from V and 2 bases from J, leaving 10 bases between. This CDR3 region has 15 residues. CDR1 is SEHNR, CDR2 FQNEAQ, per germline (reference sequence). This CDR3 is CASSFLAGTNEKLFF. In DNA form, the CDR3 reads TGTGCCAGCAGCTTCTTAGCTGGGACTAATGAAAAACTGTTTTTT.

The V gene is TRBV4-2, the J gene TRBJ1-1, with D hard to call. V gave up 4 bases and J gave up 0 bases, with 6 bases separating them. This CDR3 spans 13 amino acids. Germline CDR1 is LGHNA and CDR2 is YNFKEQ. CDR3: CASSPGVNTEAFF. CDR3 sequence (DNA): TGTGCCAGCAGCCCCGGGGTGAACACTGAAGCTTTCTTT.

CDR3 nucleotides: TGTGCCAGCAAAGAAGGGGGCAAGCCCCAGCATTTT. This sequence encodes CASKEGGKPQHF. V and J are TRBV28 and TRBJ1-5; 7 bases align to TRBD1. CDR3 length: 12 residues. Germline CDR1 reads MDHEN; CDR2 reads SYDVKM. Trimming took 7 bases from V and 8 from J; bases not matched to a gene: 5.

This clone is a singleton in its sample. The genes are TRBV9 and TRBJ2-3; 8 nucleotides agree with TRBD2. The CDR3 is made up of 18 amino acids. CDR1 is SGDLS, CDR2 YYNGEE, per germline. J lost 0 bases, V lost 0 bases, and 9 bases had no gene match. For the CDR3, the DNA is TGTGCCAGCAGCGTAGCCGGGGGGGGGACTAGAAGCACAGATACGCAGTATTTT. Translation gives CASSVAGGGTRSTDTQYF.

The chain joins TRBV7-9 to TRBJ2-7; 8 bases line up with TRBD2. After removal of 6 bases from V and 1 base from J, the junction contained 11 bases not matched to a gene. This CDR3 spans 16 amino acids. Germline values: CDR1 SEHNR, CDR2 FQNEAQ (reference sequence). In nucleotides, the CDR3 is TGTGCCAGCAGTCTGCCGCCGGGACTAGATTCCTACGAGCAGTACTTC. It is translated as CASSLPPGLDSYEQYF.

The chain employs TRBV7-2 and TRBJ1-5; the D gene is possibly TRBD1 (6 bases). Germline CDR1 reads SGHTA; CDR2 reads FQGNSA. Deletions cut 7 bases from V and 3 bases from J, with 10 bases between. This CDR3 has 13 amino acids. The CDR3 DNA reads TGTGCCAGCAACACAGGGTTCAATCAGCCCCAGCATTTT. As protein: CASNTGFNQPQHF.

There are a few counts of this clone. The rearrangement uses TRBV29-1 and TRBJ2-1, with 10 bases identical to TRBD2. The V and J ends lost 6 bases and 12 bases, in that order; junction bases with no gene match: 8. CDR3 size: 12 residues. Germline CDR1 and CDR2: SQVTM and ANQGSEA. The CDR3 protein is CSVGLAEGRQFF. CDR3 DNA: TGCAGCGTCGGACTAGCGGAAGGTCGGCAGTTCTTC.

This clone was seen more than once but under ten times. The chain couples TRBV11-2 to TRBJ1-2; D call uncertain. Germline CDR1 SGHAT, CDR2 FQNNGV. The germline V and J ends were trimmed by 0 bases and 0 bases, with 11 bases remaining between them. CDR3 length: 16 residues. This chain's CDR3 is CASSLDFDTANYGYTF. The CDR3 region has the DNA TGTGCCAGCAGCTTAGATTTCGACACTGCTAACTATGGCTACACCTTC. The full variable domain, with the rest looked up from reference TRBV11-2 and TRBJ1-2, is EAGVAQSPRYKIIEKRQSVAFWCNPISGHATLYWYQQILGQGPKLLIQFQNNGVVDDSQLPKDRFSAERLKGVDSTLKIQPAKLEDSAVYLCASSLDFDTANYGYTFGSGTRLTVV.

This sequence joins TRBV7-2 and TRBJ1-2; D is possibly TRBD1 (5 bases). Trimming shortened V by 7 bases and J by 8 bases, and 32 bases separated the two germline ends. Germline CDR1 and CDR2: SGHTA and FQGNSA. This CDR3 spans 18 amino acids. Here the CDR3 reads CASTPTLNLIQVRGGYTF. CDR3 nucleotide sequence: TGTGCCAGCACCCCCACCTTAAACTTGATTCAAGTAAGGGGAGGCTACACCTTC.

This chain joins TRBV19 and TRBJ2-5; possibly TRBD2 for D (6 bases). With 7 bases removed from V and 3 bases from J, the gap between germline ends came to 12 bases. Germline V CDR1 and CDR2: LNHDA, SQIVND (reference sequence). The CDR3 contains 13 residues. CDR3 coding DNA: TGTGCCAGTAACAAATGGGGGGAAGAGACCCAGTACTTC. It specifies CASNKWGEETQYF.

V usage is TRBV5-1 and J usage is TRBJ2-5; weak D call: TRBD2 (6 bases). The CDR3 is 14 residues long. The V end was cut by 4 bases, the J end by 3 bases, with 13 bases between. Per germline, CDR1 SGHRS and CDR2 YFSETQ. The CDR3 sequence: CASSHRAGKETQYF. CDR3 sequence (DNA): TGCGCCAGCAGCCACCGGGCGGGGAAAGAGACCCAGTACTTC.

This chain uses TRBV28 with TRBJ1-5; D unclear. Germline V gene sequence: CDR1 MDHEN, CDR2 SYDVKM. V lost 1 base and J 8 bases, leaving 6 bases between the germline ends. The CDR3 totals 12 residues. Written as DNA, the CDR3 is TGTGCCAGCAGTTTATTGTCTGAGCCCCAGCATTTT. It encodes CASSLLSEPQHF. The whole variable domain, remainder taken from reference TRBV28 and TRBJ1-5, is DVKVTQSSRYLVKRTGEKVFLECVQDMDHENMFWYRQDPGLGLRLIYFSYDVKMKEKGDIPEGYSVSREKKERFSLILESASTNQTSMYLCASSLLSEPQHFGDGTRLSIL.